This TCR beta chain was captured in a study of blood T cell repertoires in COVID-19. Across the whole study: Samples taken during acute and convalescent COVID-19 were collected in the United States, Italy and Spain. T cells, B-cell-depleted T cells, or PBMCs provided the cDNA or gDNA that served as material.

As processed by the authors: Nucleated cell number was recorded as an estimate derived from reference gene primer amplification. Libraries were prepared by immunoSEQ multiplex PCR; TCRdb keeps only in-frame clonotypes and omits some of them. That table gives V, J and clone size, and the DNA gave D and trimming. The sample lists 200,000 or so clones; around nine tenths were seen once. After removal of 5 bases from V and 6 bases from J, the junction contained 1 base not matched to a gene. The length of the CDR3 is 12 residues. The sample consisted of peripheral blood. The rearrangement uses TRBV12-3 or TRBV12-4 and TRBJ2-7, with 10 bases matching TRBD1. This receptor was taken from a man in his sixties with COVID-19, enrolled during active disease. The DNA for the CDR3 is TGTGCCAGCAGTGGGACAGGGGCCGAGCAGTACTTC. Translated, it gives CASSGTGAEQYF.